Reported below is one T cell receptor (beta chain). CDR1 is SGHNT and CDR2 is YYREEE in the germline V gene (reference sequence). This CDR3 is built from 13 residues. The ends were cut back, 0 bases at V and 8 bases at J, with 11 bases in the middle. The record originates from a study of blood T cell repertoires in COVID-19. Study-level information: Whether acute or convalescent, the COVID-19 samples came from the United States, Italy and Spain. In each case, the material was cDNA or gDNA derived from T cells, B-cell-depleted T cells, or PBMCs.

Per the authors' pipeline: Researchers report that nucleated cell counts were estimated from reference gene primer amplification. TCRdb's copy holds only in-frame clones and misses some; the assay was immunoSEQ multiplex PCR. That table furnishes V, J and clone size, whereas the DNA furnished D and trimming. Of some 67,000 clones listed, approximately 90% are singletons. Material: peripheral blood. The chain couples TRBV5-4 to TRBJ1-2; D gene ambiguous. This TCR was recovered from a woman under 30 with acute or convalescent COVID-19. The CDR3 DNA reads TGTGCCAGCAGCTTGGGTGGCTCTTGGGGCTACACCTTC. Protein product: CASSLGGSWGYTF. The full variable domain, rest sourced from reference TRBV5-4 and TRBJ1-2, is ETGVTQSPTHLIKTRGQQVTLRCSSQSGHNTVSWYQQALGQGPQFIFQYYREEENGRGNFPPRFSGLQFPNYSSELNVNALELDDSALYLCASSLGGSWGYTFGSGTRLTVV.